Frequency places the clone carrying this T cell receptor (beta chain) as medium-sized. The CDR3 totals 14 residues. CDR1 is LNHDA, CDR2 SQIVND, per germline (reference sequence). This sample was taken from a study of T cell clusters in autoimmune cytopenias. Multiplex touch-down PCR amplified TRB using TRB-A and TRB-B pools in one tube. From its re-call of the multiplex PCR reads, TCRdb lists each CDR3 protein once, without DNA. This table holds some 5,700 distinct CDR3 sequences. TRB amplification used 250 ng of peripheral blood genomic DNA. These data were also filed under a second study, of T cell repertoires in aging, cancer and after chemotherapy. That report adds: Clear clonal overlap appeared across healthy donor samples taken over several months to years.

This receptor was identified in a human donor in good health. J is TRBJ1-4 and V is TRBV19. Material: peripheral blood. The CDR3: CASSIGVHLEKLFF. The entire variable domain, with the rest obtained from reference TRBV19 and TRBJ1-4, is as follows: DGGITQSPKYLFRKEGQNVTLSCEQNLNHDAMYWYRQDPGQGLRLIYYSQIVNDFQKGDIAEGYSVSREKKESFPLTVTSAQKNPTAFYLCASSIGVHLEKLFFGSGTQLSVL.